The 18 T cell receptor beta chains given below trace back to one sample, sequenced in a study of blood T cell repertoires in COVID-19. Assay: immunoSEQ multiplex PCR; the TCRdb copy retains only in-frame clones and omits some. This sample has roughly 34,000 clones, with more than 75% found just once. Sequencing was done on a sample of peripheral blood. Source of these receptors: an elderly man with acute or convalescent COVID-19.

This chain connects TRBV10-1 to TRBJ2-1, with D possibly being TRBD2 (5 bases). CDR1 and CDR2 (germline): WNHNN, SYGVQD (reference sequence). With 8 bases removed from V and 4 bases from J, the gap between germline ends came to 15 bases. The CDR3 spans 14 residues. DNA for the CDR3: TGCGCCAGCCGGGGAGCCTCGAGTTACAATGAGCAGTTCTTC. It codes for CASRGASSYNEQFF.

V is TRBV6-5 and J is TRBJ1-2; perhaps TRBD1 as D (5 bases). V was cut by 0 bases and J by 4 bases, with 9 bases left in between. The CDR3 consists of 14 residues. The germline V gene has CDR1 MNHEY and CDR2 SVGAGI. The CDR3 region has the DNA TGTGCCAGCAGTTACTCAAGGAGGGGCTATGGCTACACCTTC. It is translated as CASSYSRRGYGYTF.

The chain employs TRBV7-2 and TRBJ1-3, with 7 bases identical to TRBD1. The V segment lost 5 bases and the J segment 3 bases; nucleotides outside the gene matches: 7. The CDR3 sequence is 15 residues long. The V gene's germline CDR1 is SGHTA and CDR2 FQGNSA. The CDR3 sequence is CASSVTGWFGNTIYF. The CDR3 DNA reads TGTGCCAGCAGCGTGACAGGGTGGTTTGGAAACACCATATATTTT.

Sample share makes this clone large (0.1 to 1%). V gene TRBV2 combines with J gene TRBJ2-5, with D unresolved. This CDR3 contains 14 residues. Per germline, CDR1 SNHLY and CDR2 FYNNEI. Between the trimmed V and J ends, which lost 3 bases and 0 bases, there was a span of 8 bases. DNA of the CDR3: TGTGCCAGCAGTGAGGCCAGTAACCAAGAGACCCAGTACTTC. Translation: CASSEASNQETQYF.

V is TRBV5-1 and J is TRBJ2-1, with D possibly matching TRBD2 (5 bases). Germline values: CDR1 SGHRS, CDR2 YFSETQ. V was clipped by 0 bases and J by 9 bases, with 10 bases between them. The CDR3 loop spans 13 amino acids. The CDR3 DNA reads TGCGCCAGCAGCTTGGCTGCTAGCCTTGAGCAGTTCTTC. Translation: CASSLAASLEQFF.

This chain uses TRBV7-9 with TRBJ2-1, with 11 bases aligning to TRBD2. CDR3 length: 16 residues. The germline V gene encodes CDR1 SEHNR and CDR2 FQNEAQ (reference sequence). The junction had 10 bases not matched to a gene; V was cut back by 5 bases and J by 7 bases. CDR3 loop: CASSPKGLAGYNEQFF. CDR3 DNA: TGTGCCAGCAGCCCAAAAGGACTAGCGGGTTATAATGAGCAGTTCTTC.

The J gene is TRBJ2-4, the V gene TRBV4-2; possibly TRBD1 for D (6 bases). V gave up 3 bases and J gave up 7 bases, with 13 bases separating them. Germline V CDR1 and CDR2: LGHNA, YNFKEQ. The CDR3 is 14 residues long. The DNA of the CDR3 is TGTGCCAGCAGCCACAGTACAGGGTCGAACATTCAGTACTTC. The encoded protein is CASSHSTGSNIQYF.

This chain links TRBV7-3 with TRBJ2-1; D call uncertain. Germline CDR1 is SGHTA and CDR2 is FQGTGA. The CDR3 totals 13 residues. Trimming cost V 2 bases and J 6 bases, with 8 bases left between them. The CDR3 protein is CASSLLLTNEQFF. CDR3 in DNA: TGTGCCAGCAGCTTACTGCTAACCAATGAGCAGTTCTTC.

V usage is TRBV6-5 and J usage is TRBJ2-7, with no clear D. Germline V gene lookup returns CDR1 MNHEY and CDR2 SVGAGI. The CDR3 loop spans 15 amino acids. V was pared by 0 bases and J by 1 base, with 10 bases between. CDR3 coding DNA: TGTGCCAGCAGTTACTCGCGACGGGTTTCCTACGAGCAGTACTTC. This codes for CASSYSRRVSYEQYF.

The rearrangement uses TRBV11-2 and TRBJ1-1; 7 nucleotides match TRBD1. This CDR3 has 14 amino acids. CDR1 is SGHAT and CDR2 is FQNNGV in the germline V gene. V trimming: 8 bases; J trimming: 0 bases; junction bases outside the gene matches: 6. DNA of the CDR3: TGTGCCAGCGGATCTGACAGGGTGAACACTGAAGCTTTCTTT. Translation: CASGSDRVNTEAFF.

The chain has TRBV5-6 and TRBJ1-5, with 8 positions matching TRBD1. J was trimmed by 4 bases and V by 0 bases; bases with no gene match: 9. There are 17 residues in the CDR3. Looked up from germline, CDR1 is SGHDT and CDR2 is YYEEEE. In DNA, the CDR3 is TGTGCCAGCAGCTTGGCCCGGCGGACAGGGAAAAATCAGCCCCAGCATTTT. This translates into CASSLARRTGKNQPQHF.

This chain joins TRBV11-2 and TRBJ2-5; D is uncertain. CDR3 length: 12 amino acids. CDR1 is SGHAT and CDR2 is FQNNGV in the germline V gene. The ends were cut back, 5 bases at V and 0 bases at J, with 4 bases in the middle. CDR3 DNA: TGTGCCAGCAGCCCCAACCAAGAGACCCAGTACTTC. Translation: CASSPNQETQYF.

This chain links TRBV12-5 with TRBJ2-7; no clear D. Germline CDR1 is LGHNT and CDR2 is FRNRAP. V was clipped by 7 bases and J by 1 base, with 8 bases between them. CDR3 size: 12 residues. CDR3 coding DNA: TGTGCTAGTGTCGGGTGGTCCTACGAGCAGTACTTC. As protein: CASVGWSYEQYF. The full variable domain, in which reference TRBV12-5 and TRBJ2-7 provide the parts outside the CDR3, is DARVTQTPRHKVTEMGQEVTMRCQPILGHNTVFWYRQTMMQGLELLAYFRNRAPLDDSGMPKDRFSAEMPDATLATLKIQPSEPRDSAVYFCASVGWSYEQYFGPGTRLTVT.

The V call is TRBV6-5, the J call TRBJ2-7, with TRBD2 matching over 7 bases. CDR1 and CDR2 (germline): MNHEY, SVGAGI. Germline trimming cut 6 bases from V and 6 bases from J; bases unmatched to any gene: 11. The CDR3 has 14 amino acids. This chain's CDR3 is CASSWDFREGEQYF. CDR3 bases: TGTGCCAGCAGCTGGGACTTTAGGGAGGGCGAGCAGTACTTC.

As DNA, the CDR3 is TGCGCCAGCACCTGGACAGGGCAGGAGAACACTGAAGCTTTCTTT. This gives the protein CASTWTGQENTEAFF. The rearrangement links TRBV5-1 to TRBJ1-1, with TRBD1 identical over 8 bases. This CDR3 comprises 15 residues. J was trimmed by 1 base and V by 6 bases; bases with no gene match: 8. CDR1 and CDR2 (germline): SGHRS, YFSETQ.

The rearrangement joins TRBV2 to TRBJ2-2; 7 bases map to TRBD2. This CDR3 region has 15 residues. Germline CDR1 and CDR2: SNHLY and FYNNEI. Trimming removed 4 bases from V and 6 bases from J; junction bases left unmatched: 8. The CDR3: CASSAGGGGAGELFF. The CDR3 DNA is TGTGCCAGCAGTGCAGGCGGGGGTGGCGCCGGGGAGCTGTTTTTT.

This clone has only one observation. The CDR3 DNA follows: TGTGCCAGCAGTAATGTAAGGGGGACAAACTATGGCTACACCTTC. This translates into CASSNVRGTNYGYTF. V gene TRBV6-6 combines with J gene TRBJ1-2, with D maybe TRBD1 (6 bases). This CDR3 has 15 amino acids. V shed 5 bases and J shed 2 bases, with 15 bases lying between them. Germline values: CDR1 MNHNY, CDR2 SVGAGI (reference sequence).

This sequence joins TRBV6-2 or TRBV6-3 and TRBJ2-7, with 13 bases matching TRBD2. Unmatched junction bases numbered 9, after V lost 2 bases and J lost 8 bases. The germline V gene has CDR1 MNHEY and CDR2 SVGEGT. CDR3 length: 16 residues. Here the CDR3 DNA reads TGTGCCAGCAGTTACCTTGGACTAGCGGGAGCAAGCCAGCAGTACTTC. As protein: CASSYLGLAGASQQYF.